This T cell receptor (beta chain) was sequenced for a study of T cell responses to AZD1222 COVID-19 vaccine. About the study: Pooling of second doses given at about 4 or about 12 weeks was done. Broader study findings: Within unmutated variant regions lay the reported targets of nearly half of spike-specific TCRs.

Measured with immunoSEQ multiplex PCR; TCRdb has only the in-frame clones, and not every one. The top ten clones hold roughly 1.9% of a sample with tens of thousands of clones, 70% to 90% of them seen once. The germline V gene encodes CDR1 WSHSY and CDR2 SAAADI. The CDR3 contains 14 residues. The ends lost 6 bases at V and 5 bases at J; junction bases unmatched: 4. A word on this clone: Antigen: not known.

Source: peripheral blood, taken on day 0 of AZD1222 vaccination. The TCR was taken from an adult in good health. The chain links TRBV10-2 to TRBJ1-5; 10 nucleotides agree with TRBD1. CDR3 bases: TGCGCCAGCAGAGCGGGACAGGGGTATCAGCCCCAGCATTTT. It translates to CASRAGQGYQPQHF.